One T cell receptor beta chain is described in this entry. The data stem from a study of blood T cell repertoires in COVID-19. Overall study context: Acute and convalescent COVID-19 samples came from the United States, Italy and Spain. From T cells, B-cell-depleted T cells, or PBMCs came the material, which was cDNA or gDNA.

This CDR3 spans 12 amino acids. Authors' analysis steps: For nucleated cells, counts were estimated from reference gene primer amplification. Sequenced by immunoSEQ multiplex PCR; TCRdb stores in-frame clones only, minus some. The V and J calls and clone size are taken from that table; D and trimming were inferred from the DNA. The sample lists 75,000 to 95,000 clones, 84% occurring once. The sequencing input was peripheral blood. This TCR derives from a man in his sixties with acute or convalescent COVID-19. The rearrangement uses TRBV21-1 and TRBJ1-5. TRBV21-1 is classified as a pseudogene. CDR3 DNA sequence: TGTGCCAGCCCCTCCCGTCGGCAGCCCCAGCATTTT. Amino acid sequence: CASPSRRQPQHF.